The 12 T cell receptor beta chains in this list originate from one sample, sequenced in a study of tumor-infiltrating lymphocytes in primary liver carcinoma. From 400 to 500 ng total RNA, TCR beta cDNA was generated with a primer in the constant region. Employing slightly modified ARM-PCR, three nested multiplex PCR rounds were run, and these gave rise to the TCR beta libraries. TRBV1-TRBV30 forward primers paired with a C-beta reverse primer drove the first two PCR rounds, around 9 cycles each. MiXCR, applied by TCRdb to the multiplex PCR reads, yields one record per CDR3 protein. The sample carries fewer than 350,000 distinct CDR3 sequences, over 55% recorded once. Blood RNA originated from unsorted whole blood, with germline DNA additionally extracted. Sequenced material: peripheral blood. Source of these receptors: a man aged 40-55 years with primary liver carcinoma and hepatitis B virus infection.

The sample holds one count of this clonotype. A much larger clone lies one base from this, so it may be a read error. Because it lacks the conserved phenylalanine or tryptophan at the end, this CDR3 is likely a read error. This chain uses TRBV6-1 with TRBJ2-1; D remains unclear. Germline V gene data show CDR1 as MNHNS and CDR2 as SASEGT. Trimming removed 1 base from V and 2 bases from J, with 9 bases in between. The CDR3 sequence is 15 residues long. CDR3 sequence: CASSEVPGTYNEQFV. CDR3 sequence (DNA): TGTGCCAGCAGTGAAGTCCCTGGAACCTACAATGAGCAGTTCGTC.

This chain connects TRBV7-2 to TRBJ1-6, with D unclear. There are 14 residues in the CDR3. Germline V lookup: CDR1 SGHTA, CDR2 FQGNSA. Between the trimmed V and J ends, which lost 3 bases and 7 bases, there was a span of 10 bases. Here the CDR3 DNA reads TGTGCCAGCAGCTTGAGTTTACCGAATTCACCCCTCCACTTT. Translated, it gives CASSLSLPNSPLHF.

Points on this clonotype: One end of the junction varies from germline; a read error may be responsible. The CDR3 is CASSLTGLEDEEYF. The CDR3 bases are TGTGCCAGCAGCCTGACGGGTCTCGAGGACGAGGAGTACTTC. The chain recombines TRBV12-3 or TRBV12-4 with TRBJ2-7, with no clear D. The CDR3 extends over 14 amino acids.

This clonotype appeared many times. The chain joins TRBV6-2 or TRBV6-3 to TRBJ2-2; no clear D. This CDR3 is built from 14 residues. The germline V and J ends were trimmed by 9 bases and 2 bases, with 13 bases remaining between them. Germline CDR1 MNHEY, CDR2 SVGEGT. The CDR3 nucleotides read TGTGCCAGTCGGACGGAACCAAACACCGGGGAGCTGTTTTTT. Its translation: CASRTEPNTGELFF.

Turning to this clonotype: Relative to the germline gene, one junction end is altered; a read error may explain this. The chain recombines TRBV6-6 with TRBJ1-6; D is ambiguous. Germline V gives CDR1 MNHNY, CDR2 SVGAGI (reference sequence). CDR3 size: 11 residues. DNA of the CDR3: TGTGCCACAGGTGATTACTCACCCCCCCACTTT. Its protein is CATGDYSPPHF.

The table lists this clonotype with many counts. The gene calls are TRBV5-1 and TRBJ2-3; D ambiguous. V lost 0 bases to trimming and J lost 2 bases, with 1 base between them. The germline V gene has CDR1 SGHRS and CDR2 YFSETQ. This CDR3 has 12 residues. The CDR3 region has the DNA TGCGCCAGCAGCTTGGCCACAGATACGCAGTATTTT. Translated: CASSLATDTQYF.

For this clonotype: One junction end does not reproduce the germline sequence, and a read error may be involved. J is TRBJ2-5 and V is TRBV6-1; 12 bases agree with TRBD1. Per the germline V gene, CDR1 is MNHNS and CDR2 is SASEGT. There are 14 residues in the CDR3. CDR3 sequence (DNA): TGTGCCAGCACCCAATGGGACAGGGGGCGAACCCAATACTTC. Translation: CASTQWDRGRTQYF.

Many counts were recorded for this clonotype. V is TRBV12-3 or TRBV12-4 and J is TRBJ1-5, with D tentatively TRBD1 (5 bases). V lost 4 bases, J lost 5 bases, and 12 bases lay in between. The CDR3 totals 14 residues. The CDR3 loop reads CASSSGTGHQPQHF. CDR3 nucleotide sequence: TGTGCCAGCAGTTCAGGGACGGGCCATCAGCCCCAGCATTTT.

This clonotype was seen ten or more times. The CDR3 region has the DNA TGTGCCAGCAGCCAAGGAGATGACGGGGAGCTGTTTTTT. It specifies CASSQGDDGELFF. V usage is TRBV4-2 and J usage is TRBJ2-2; no clear D gene. V was pared by 1 base and J by 7 bases, with 7 bases between. The germline gives CDR1 LGHNA, CDR2 YNFKEQ. The CDR3 is 13 residues long.

Details on this clonotype: Since the CDR3 does not end with the conserved phenylalanine or tryptophan, this likely comes from a read error. The chain is built from TRBV28 and TRBJ2-3; 7 bases line up with TRBD2. Per the germline V gene, CDR1 is MDHEN and CDR2 is SYDVKM. The CDR3 length is 17 residues. The CDR3 reads CASSPSERGGSTGTQYV. The CDR3 DNA reads TGTGCCAGCAGTCCCTCGGAGCGGGGAGGCTCCACAGGTACGCAGTATGTT.

Points on this clonotype: The germline gene is not matched at one end of the junction; a read error may be the cause. The genes are TRBV5-1 and TRBJ2-3; 9 bases map to TRBD2. This CDR3 comprises 15 residues. The V gene's germline CDR1 is SGHRS and CDR2 YFSETQ. The CDR3 DNA sequence: TGCGCCAGCAGTCGAGACGGGACTAGCACAGGTACGCAGTATTTT. It is translated as CASSRDGTSTGTQYF.

Notes on this clonotype: This could be a read error, since a much larger clone is one nucleotide away. The chain joins TRBV6-2 or TRBV6-3 to TRBJ2-4; D could derive from TRBD1 or TRBD2 (6 bases each). Looked up from germline, CDR1 is MNHEY and CDR2 is SVGEGT. This CDR3 spans 14 amino acids. The CDR3 DNA sequence: TGTGCCAGCGCCCGAGGGGGGATCGAAAACATTCAGCACTTC. Translated: CASARGGIENIQHF.